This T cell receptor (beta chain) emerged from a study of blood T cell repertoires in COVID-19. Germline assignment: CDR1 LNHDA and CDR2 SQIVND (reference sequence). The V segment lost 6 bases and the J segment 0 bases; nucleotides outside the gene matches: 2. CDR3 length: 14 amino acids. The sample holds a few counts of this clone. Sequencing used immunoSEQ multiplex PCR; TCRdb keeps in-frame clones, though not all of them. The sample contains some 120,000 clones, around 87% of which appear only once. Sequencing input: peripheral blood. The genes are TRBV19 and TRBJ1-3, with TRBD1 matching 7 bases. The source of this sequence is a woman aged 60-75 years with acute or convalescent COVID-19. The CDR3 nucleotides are TGTGCCAGTAGGCGGGACAGCTCTGGAAACACCATATATTTT. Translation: CASRRDSSGNTIYF.